The 26 T cell receptor beta chains reported below all come from one sample, sequenced in a study of T cell changes during pregnancy in multiple sclerosis. Profiling relied on immunoSEQ multiplex PCR, and the TCRdb table lists in-frame clones only, not all of them. The repertoire holds 57,000 or so clones, 90% seen once, with roughly 6.5% in the top ten. This material consisted of peripheral blood, taken in the third trimester of pregnancy. Source of these receptors: a female donor in good health, enrolled as a control in a pregnancy study.

The chain recombines TRBV11-3 with TRBJ1-1; TRBD1 is a possible D gene (5 bases). This CDR3 comprises 13 residues. Per the germline V gene, CDR1 is SGHNT and CDR2 is YENEEA. With 6 bases removed from V and 2 bases from J, the gap between germline ends came to 10 bases. DNA of the CDR3: TGTGCCAGCAGACAGACAGTAAACACTGAAGCTTTCTTT. Its protein product is CASRQTVNTEAFF.

The chain carries TRBV30 and TRBJ1-4; unclear D gene. The CDR3 contains 15 residues. V was shortened by 7 bases and J by 0 bases, with 15 bases between the two germline ends. CDR1 and CDR2 (germline): GTSNPN, SVGIG (reference sequence). CDR3 nucleotide sequence: TGTGCCTACTCACTTCGAGGGTCAACTAATGAAAAACTGTTTTTT. Translation gives CAYSLRGSTNEKLFF.

V usage is TRBV29-1 and J usage is TRBJ2-7, with D perhaps TRBD1 (5 bases). This CDR3 spans 12 amino acids. Germline CDR1 SQVTM, CDR2 ANQGSEA. The V end was cut by 5 bases, the J end by 2 bases, with 10 bases between. The CDR3 DNA is TGCAGCGTTCTCCCGACAGCCTACGAGCAGTACTTC. Protein product: CSVLPTAYEQYF.

This sequence joins TRBV9 and TRBJ1-1; unclear D gene. The CDR3 runs to 15 residues. V shed 0 bases and J shed 1 base, with 10 bases lying between them. CDR1 SGDLS and CDR2 YYNGEE come from the germline V gene. The CDR3 loop reads CASSVVEKENTEAFF. The DNA of the CDR3 is TGTGCCAGCAGCGTAGTAGAGAAAGAGAACACTGAAGCTTTCTTT.

The gene calls are TRBV5-1 and TRBJ1-2; the match to TRBD1 covers 10 bases. The J segment lost 8 bases and the V segment lost 4 bases, leaving 8 bases of the junction unmatched. The CDR3 extends over 14 amino acids. Germline CDR1 reads SGHRS; CDR2 reads YFSETQ. The CDR3 DNA is TGCGCCAGCAGCGCCGACAGGGGGCAAGAGGGCTACACCTTC. Protein: CASSADRGQEGYTF.

This chain uses TRBV11-2 with TRBJ1-4, with 9 bases aligning to TRBD1. Germline-derived CDR1 and CDR2 are SGHAT and FQNNGV. This CDR3 is 14 amino acids long. V dropped 1 base and J dropped 6; count of bases not matched to a gene: 0. CDR3 in DNA: TGTGCCAGCAGCTTAGGGACAGGGGATGAAAAACTGTTTTTT. Translating it yields CASSLGTGDEKLFF.

The CDR3 DNA follows: TGTGCCAGTAGTAACGTAGCGGGGCCTTACGAGCAGTACTTC. Its protein product is CASSNVAGPYEQYF. The rearrangement links TRBV19 to TRBJ2-7, with 8 bases fitting TRBD2. This CDR3 region has 14 residues. The junction had 6 bases not matched to a gene; V was cut back by 4 bases and J by 4 bases. Looked up from germline, CDR1 is LNHDA and CDR2 is SQIVND (reference sequence). Drawing the rest from reference TRBV19 and TRBJ2-7, the complete variable domain is DGGITQSPKYLFRKEGQNVTLSCEQNLNHDAMYWYRQDPGQGLRLIYYSQIVNDFQKGDIAEGYSVSREKKESFPLTVTSAQKNPTAFYLCASSNVAGPYEQYFGPGTRLTVT.

The chain joins TRBV7-2 to TRBJ2-5, with D maybe TRBD1 (6 bases). The CDR3 consists of 15 residues. Germline loops: CDR1 SGHTA, CDR2 FQGNSA. V shed 5 bases and J shed 7 bases, with 20 bases lying between them. The CDR3 DNA sequence: TGTGCCAGCAGCCGACCGGGACACCCTACTTCGACCCAGTACTTC. Translating gives CASSRPGHPTSTQYF.

V usage is TRBV5-1 and J usage is TRBJ1-2, with a possible D match to TRBD1 (6 bases). Germline V gene lookup returns CDR1 SGHRS and CDR2 YFSETQ. CDR3 size: 13 residues. V was clipped by 4 bases and J by 8 bases, with 15 bases between them. CDR3 amino acids: CASSDNRVSGYTF. CDR3 nucleotides: TGCGCCAGCAGCGACAACAGGGTTTCGGGCTACACCTTC.

In DNA form, the CDR3 reads TGTGCCAGCAGTTATAGGGGGTCGGGCAATGAGCAGTTCTTC. Protein sequence: CASSYRGSGNEQFF. The V gene is TRBV5-6, the J gene TRBJ2-1, with a possible D match to TRBD1 (6 bases). V was trimmed by 5 bases and J by 6 bases, leaving 15 bases between them. The germline V gene has CDR1 SGHDT and CDR2 YYEEEE. CDR3 length: 14 amino acids.

This rearrangement joins TRBV4-3 to TRBJ2-3; D may be TRBD2 (7 bases). Germline V gene data show CDR1 as LGHNA and CDR2 as YSLEER. The CDR3 sequence is 16 residues long. The V end lost 1 base, the J end lost 6 bases, and 17 bases lay between the germline ends. CDR3 coding DNA: TGCGCCAGCAGCCAAGGTGAAGGGGGGGTGTCCGATACGCAGTATTTT. Amino acid sequence: CASSQGEGGVSDTQYF.

The gene calls are TRBV19 and TRBJ2-3; TRBD2 agrees at 7 bases. In germline, CDR1 is LNHDA, CDR2 SQIVND (reference sequence). CDR3 size: 15 residues. V dropped 3 bases and J dropped 4; count of bases not matched to a gene: 7. CDR3 residues: CASSMMGGGADTQYF. Here the CDR3 DNA reads TGTGCCAGTAGTATGATGGGGGGAGGGGCAGATACGCAGTATTTT.

The chain employs TRBV7-2 and TRBJ1-1; 9 bases fit TRBD1. V was clipped by 6 bases and J by 3 bases; unmatched bases: 5. The CDR3 sequence is 14 residues long. CDR1 is SGHTA and CDR2 is FQGNSA in the germline V gene. The CDR3 protein is CASRSDRGDTEAFF. In DNA, the CDR3 is TGTGCCAGCAGATCCGACAGGGGGGACACTGAAGCTTTCTTT.

This chain uses TRBV11-2 with TRBJ1-1; TRBD1 aligns across 7 bases. Germline CDR1 is SGHAT and CDR2 is FQNNGV. The J segment lost 0 bases and the V segment lost 2 bases, leaving 6 bases of the junction unmatched. The CDR3 spans 16 residues. The CDR3 region has the DNA TGTGCCAGCAGCTTACCTAGGGACAGCTTGAACACTGAAGCTTTCTTT. Translating gives CASSLPRDSLNTEAFF.

The chain is built from TRBV4-3 and TRBJ1-1, with D uncertain. Per germline, CDR1 LGHNA and CDR2 YSLEER. The CDR3 is 13 amino acids. V shed 0 bases and J shed 7 bases, with 9 bases lying between them. CDR3 sequence: CASSQDGSLEAFF. The CDR3 bases are TGCGCCAGCAGCCAAGACGGTTCTCTTGAAGCTTTCTTT.

V and J are TRBV27 and TRBJ2-1, with D tentatively TRBD1 (8 bases). The germline V gene has CDR1 MNHEY and CDR2 SMNVEV (reference sequence). The V end lost 7 bases, the J end lost 7 bases, and 32 bases lay between the germline ends. This CDR3 has 19 amino acids. CDR3 nucleotide sequence: TGTGCCAGCACCCACCTGGACAGGGCCAAGACTAGCAGGGGGAATGAGCAGTTCTTC. Translating gives CASTHLDRAKTSRGNEQFF.

This clone was seen only a few times. The chain combines TRBV5-1 with TRBJ1-2; TRBD1 is a possible D gene (5 bases). The germline V gene has CDR1 SGHRS and CDR2 YFSETQ. The CDR3 loop spans 13 amino acids. The V end lost 0 bases, the J end lost 8 bases, and 11 bases lay between the germline ends. The CDR3 DNA reads as TGCGCCAGCAGCTTGGGGCAGGGCGTAGGCTACACCTTC. The encoded protein is CASSLGQGVGYTF.

This clone was recorded a few times. The chain has TRBV2 and TRBJ1-1, with D perhaps TRBD1 (6 bases). The CDR3 loop spans 14 amino acids. V was cut by 4 bases and J by 7 bases, with 16 bases left in between. Germline V CDR1 and CDR2: SNHLY, FYNNEI. CDR3 region: CASSGLAGENEAFF. The CDR3 DNA reads as TGTGCCAGCAGTGGACTGGCAGGGGAGAATGAAGCTTTCTTT.

The V call is TRBV10-3, the J call TRBJ1-3; D unclear. The germline V and J ends were trimmed by 10 bases and 3 bases, with 10 bases remaining between them. This CDR3 has 12 amino acids. Per the germline V gene, CDR1 is ENHRY and CDR2 is SYGVKD. CDR3 amino acids: CATVGVGNTIYF. CDR3 nucleotide sequence: TGTGCCACAGTCGGAGTTGGAAACACCATATATTTT.

This chain uses TRBV19 with TRBJ2-1, with unresolved D. V was shortened by 6 bases and J by 2 bases, with 11 bases between the two germline ends. CDR1 LNHDA and CDR2 SQIVND come from the germline V gene (reference sequence). This CDR3 contains 14 residues. This chain's CDR3 is CASSRVMAYNEQFF. CDR3 nucleotides: TGTGCCAGTAGCCGAGTTATGGCCTACAATGAGCAGTTCTTC.

The chain is built from TRBV11-2 and TRBJ2-7; maybe TRBD1 (5 bases). The CDR3 consists of 14 residues. Per the germline V gene, CDR1 is SGHAT and CDR2 is FQNNGV. Trimming took off 3 bases at V and 2 bases at J, with 11 bases between the two ends. The CDR3 loop is CASSFLDRTYEQYF. CDR3 nucleotide sequence: TGTGCCAGCAGCTTTTTAGACAGAACCTACGAGCAGTACTTC.

V gene TRBV6-6 combines with J gene TRBJ1-3; D unclear. CDR3 length: 14 amino acids. Trimming removed 2 bases at V and 4 bases at J, with 9 bases between. Germline V CDR1 and CDR2: MNHNY, SVGAGI (reference sequence). Here the CDR3 DNA reads TGTGCCAGCAGTTACGTCCTATCCGGAAACACCATATATTTT. Amino acids: CASSYVLSGNTIYF.

The chain has TRBV9 and TRBJ2-7; D not certain. Germline assignment: CDR1 SGDLS and CDR2 YYNGEE. Trimming took off 0 bases at V and 3 bases at J, with 13 bases between the two ends. The CDR3 consists of 15 residues. The CDR3 coding sequence is TGTGCCAGCAGCGTAGGAGGCAGTTCTCACTACGAGCAGTACTTC. This encodes CASSVGGSSHYEQYF. The full variable domain, completed using reference TRBV9 and TRBJ2-7, is DSGVTQTPKHLITATGQRVTLRCSPRSGDLSVYWYQQSLDQGLQFLIQYYNGEERAKGNILERFSAQQFPDLHSELNLSSLELGDSALYFCASSVGGSSHYEQYFGPGTRLTVT.

The chain has TRBV6-1 and TRBJ2-1, with 8 nucleotides matching TRBD1. Germline lookup yields CDR1 MNHNS and CDR2 SASEGT. V gave up 2 bases and J gave up 9 bases; unmatched junction bases: 6. The CDR3 spans 14 residues. CDR3 in DNA: TGTGCCAGCAGTGAATACAGGGGGGTAGGTGAGCAGTTCTTC. Translating gives CASSEYRGVGEQFF.

A single count supports this clone. V usage is TRBV25-1 and J usage is TRBJ1-1, with D perhaps matching TRBD1 (6 bases). In germline, CDR1 is MGHDK, CDR2 SYGVNS. The CDR3 sequence is 13 residues long. Trimming pared 6 bases from V and 5 bases from J, leaving 13 bases between. The CDR3 spells CASRRTDRTEAFF. The DNA for the CDR3 is TGTGCCAGCAGGAGGACAGATCGGACTGAAGCTTTCTTT.

The V and J genes are TRBV5-1 and TRBJ2-5; 14 bases align to TRBD2. The V segment lost 0 bases and the J segment 1 base; nucleotides outside the gene matches: 5. The germline gives CDR1 SGHRS, CDR2 YFSETQ. This CDR3 is built from 18 residues. DNA for the CDR3: TGCGCCAGCAGCTTGGGGGGACTAGCGGGAGTAGCCCAAGAGACCCAGTACTTC. Amino acids: CASSLGGLAGVAQETQYF. Full variable domain (remainder filled in from reference TRBV5-1 and TRBJ2-5): KAGVTQTPRYLIKTRGQQVTLSCSPISGHRSVSWYQQTPGQGLQFLFEYFSETQRNKGNFPGRFSGRQFSNSRSEMNVSTLELGDSALYLCASSLGGLAGVAQETQYFGPGTRLLVL.